The T cell receptor beta chain described here comes from a study of CD8 T cells in ankylosing spondylitis listed by TCRdb under 2017. Regarding the complete study: The study set out to find disease-linked TCR variants by profiling T cell receptor beta repertoires in ankylosing spondylitis patients and healthy donors. Samples of peripheral blood were taken, and for ankylosing spondylitis patients, synovial fluid was collected as well. The full study cohort was made up of about 25 ankylosing spondylitis patients and 108 healthy donors.

As to this clonotype: Its antigen is still unknown. No base quality information exists; no much larger clone differs at one position.

Summary of the overall study and its limitations: In peripheral blood, the disease-linked clones were found at relatively low frequencies and had a CD8+ phenotype. A TCR beta motif of several highly homologous amino acid variants appeared characteristic of blood from ankylosing spondylitis patients. According to the report, matched synovial fluid samples from ankylosing spondylitis patients were significantly enriched for the disease-linked clones. Some of the motif variants had been reported before in the synovial fluid and blood of reactive arthritis patients, a finding that suggests common disease-initiation mechanisms.

Sequencing relied on an Illumina HiSeq 2500. Quantitative 5'-RACE with molecular barcodes was used to prepare TCR beta libraries. Processing in the source paper ran as follows. To identify disease-linked TCR variants, a new computational method was used, one built on a probabilistic model of VDJ rearrangement. In TCRdb, the public reads were trimmed at Q25 with fastp and aligned with MiXCR, with productive beta chains retained. Identical CDR3 proteins give one entry, which carries the most common genes and DNA. The V and J calls, along with clone size, are taken from TCRdb and not from the paper's own processing. This sample gives 700,000 or so distinct CDR3 sequences in total; roughly 19% of them show up just once. The leading ten clones occupy about 20% of the sample. At the junction V is shortened by 5 bases and J by 2 bases; bases outside the gene matches: 6. The CDR3, from cysteine to phenylalanine, totals 15 residues. Only the CDR3 portion is preserved as DNA: 45 bases, with reading frame beginning at the first base. CDR1 and CDR2 (SGHNT, YENEEA) derive from the germline V gene.

The chain was built from TRBV11-3 and TRBJ2-3, with 8 central nucleotides matching TRBD2. Sequencing was carried out using blood, either unsorted or a sorted T cell fraction (not recorded which). The sequence was collected from a male donor with ankylosing spondylitis. The CDR3 sequence is CASSPVAGFTDTQYF. The DNA is as follows: TGTGCCAGCAGCCCGGTAGCGGGGTTCACAGATACGCAGTATTTT.